Presented here are 3 T cell receptor beta chains from one specimen sequenced in a study of blood T cell repertoires in COVID-19. The data were produced by immunoSEQ multiplex PCR, yet TCRdb's version contains in-frame clones alone and is incomplete. The sample has 130,000 or so clones, around 83% seen once. The specimen sequenced was peripheral blood. These TCRs come from a woman older than 75 with acute or convalescent COVID-19.

V usage is TRBV5-1 and J usage is TRBJ2-7; D remains ambiguous. V lost 0 bases to trimming and J lost 3 bases, with 13 bases between them. Germline CDR1 is SGHRS and CDR2 is YFSETQ. The CDR3 length is 15 residues. CDR3 protein: CASSLEAANHYEQYF. In DNA, the CDR3 is TGCGCCAGCAGCTTGGAAGCCGCCAACCACTACGAGCAGTACTTC. Full variable domain (missing parts from reference TRBV5-1 and TRBJ2-7): KAGVTQTPRYLIKTRGQQVTLSCSPISGHRSVSWYQQTPGQGLQFLFEYFSETQRNKGNFPGRFSGRQFSNSRSEMNVSTLELGDSALYLCASSLEAANHYEQYFGPGTRLTVT.

This chain links TRBV12-3 or TRBV12-4 with TRBJ2-7; possible D gene TRBD1, 5 bases. The CDR3 contains 12 residues. Trimming pared 2 bases from V and 4 bases from J, leaving 6 bases between. CDR3 sequence (DNA): TGTGCCAGCAGTTTAAGGGGATACGAGCAGTACTTC. It encodes CASSLRGYEQYF.

The chain links TRBV10-3 to TRBJ1-1, with D possibly matching TRBD1 (5 bases). The CDR3 is made up of 14 amino acids. Deletions cut 4 bases from V and 4 bases from J, with 13 bases between. Looked up from germline, CDR1 is ENHRY and CDR2 is SYGVKD. CDR3 bases: TGTGCCATCAGTGGGACTGACGGGGGCACTGAAGCTTTCTTT. It encodes CAISGTDGGTEAFF.